Reported below is one TCR beta chain. TCRdb reworked the 5' RACE reads into one entry per CDR3 protein, no DNA. Its clone listing holds approximately 440,000 distinct CDR3 sequences. This sample was included in a study of T cells expressing NK-cell markers. Per germline, CDR1 MGHRA and CDR2 YSYEKL. This CDR3 region has 17 residues. The TCR originated in a woman between 45 and 65 years old in good health. V and J are TRBV4-1 and TRBJ2-1; TCRdb picks TRBD2, but there is no DNA to check that call. Sequenced: blood T cells: a sorted CD56 or NKG2C T cell subset, CD4+ or CD8+ T cells, or bulk PBMC T cells (not recorded which). CDR3 residues: CASSQADMGLAGNEQFF.